This TCR beta chain was sequenced in a study of blood T cell repertoires in COVID-19. For the study at large: The cDNA or gDNA used as material had been derived from T cells, B-cell-depleted T cells, or PBMCs.

Per the study methods: Estimation of nucleated cell counts relied on the amplification of reference gene primers. Clones were sequenced by immunoSEQ multiplex PCR, and TCRdb holds only the in-frame ones, with some missing. V and J calls and clone size are as listed in that table; D and trimming were resolved from the DNA. The table lists approximately 160,000 clones, about 81% of them singletons. Germline CDR1 reads KGHSH; CDR2 reads LQKENI. Trimming took 3 bases from V and 4 from J; bases not matched to a gene: 3. The CDR3 consists of 14 residues. The chain has TRBV18 and TRBJ1-1; 9 bases line up with TRBD1. The receptor was derived from a man aged 55 to 70 with active or convalescent COVID-19. Sequencing was performed on peripheral blood. CDR3 sequence: CASSPTDRGTEAFF. The CDR3 coding sequence is TGTGCCAGCTCACCCACGGACAGGGGCACTGAAGCTTTCTTT.